A single sample gave rise to the 27 T cell receptor beta chains below, sequenced in a study of CD8 T cells in ankylosing spondylitis. The study's findings and limits: There was a TCR beta motif, made of fewer than 10 highly homologous variants, that appeared characteristic of ankylosing spondylitis blood.

These receptors lack a known antigen. TCRdb re-called the 5' RACE reads through MiXCR, storing one row per CDR3 protein. The sample gives around 490,000 distinct CDR3 sequences, about 5.4% of which show up once; roughly 3.5% is in the top ten. The specimen was blood, either unsorted or a sorted T cell fraction (not recorded which). All receptors derive from a male donor with ankylosing spondylitis.

This clonotype was counted at least ten times. The V and J genes are TRBV29-1 and TRBJ2-1; TRBD2 aligns across 14 bases. Germline loops: CDR1 SQVTM, CDR2 ANQGSEA. The J segment lost 9 bases and the V segment lost 8 bases, leaving 6 bases of the junction unmatched. The CDR3 contains 13 residues. CDR3 nucleotides: TGCAGCTCCGGGACTAGCGGGGGCGCTGAGCAGTTCTTC. Protein product: CSSGTSGGAEQFF.

This clonotype was found many times. V usage is TRBV20-1 and J usage is TRBJ2-1, with 11 bases that match TRBD2. The V gene end was trimmed by 5 bases and the J gene end by 5 bases; junction bases not matched to a gene: 5. This CDR3 is 14 amino acids long. The V gene's germline CDR1 is DFQATT and CDR2 SNEGSKA (reference sequence). The CDR3: CSAHGGLADNEQFF. The CDR3 coding sequence is TGCAGTGCTCACGGGGGACTAGCGGACAATGAGCAGTTCTTC.

The V gene is TRBV6-5, the J gene TRBJ1-1; D gene ambiguous. The CDR3 spans 14 residues. Trimming removed 0 bases from V and 4 bases from J, with 9 bases in between. CDR1 and CDR2 (germline): MNHEY, SVGAGI. This CDR3 reads CASSYSAQSTEAFF. The CDR3 bases are TGTGCCAGCAGTTACTCAGCACAGAGCACTGAAGCTTTCTTT.

This clonotype was picked up many times. The chain couples TRBV5-1 to TRBJ2-1; the match to TRBD2 covers 9 bases. The CDR3 loop spans 16 amino acids. The germline V gene encodes CDR1 SGHRS and CDR2 YFSETQ. V gave up 3 bases and J gave up 6 bases; unmatched junction bases: 10. The CDR3 reads CASSSSLAGVPNEQFF. Written as DNA, the CDR3 is TGCGCCAGCAGCTCCAGTTTAGCGGGAGTTCCCAATGAGCAGTTCTTC.

At least ten counts were recorded for this clonotype. This chain uses TRBV20-1 with TRBJ2-2, with TRBD2 matching over 11 bases. This CDR3 is 17 amino acids long. V lost 1 base to trimming and J lost 4 bases; unmatched junction nucleotides: 8. In germline, CDR1 is DFQATT, CDR2 SNEGSKA (reference sequence). The CDR3 region has the DNA TGCAGTGCTAGAGGGGCTAGCGGGGGGCCCTTCACCGGGGAGCTGTTTTTT. It yields the protein CSARGASGGPFTGELFF.

This clonotype occurred a few times. The rearrangement links TRBV7-2 to TRBJ2-5, with 9 bases that match TRBD2. V was pared by 7 bases and J by 2 bases, with 8 bases of the junction left unmatched. The CDR3 sequence is 15 residues long. Germline V gene sequence: CDR1 SGHTA, CDR2 FQGNSA. In DNA, the CDR3 is TGTGCCAGCAAGACTAGCGGCTTACCTCAAGAGACCCAGTACTTC. Protein product: CASKTSGLPQETQYF.

This clonotype was seen ten or more times. The chain's CDR3 is CASSLRTGKDTGELFF. The CDR3 region has the DNA TGTGCCAGCAGCCTGCGGACGGGGAAGGACACCGGGGAGCTGTTTTTT. This chain joins TRBV9 and TRBJ2-2; D possibly corresponds to TRBD2 (5 bases). The CDR3 spans 16 residues. Trimming shortened V by 4 bases and J by 3 bases, and 16 bases separated the two germline ends. Germline lookup yields CDR1 SGDLS and CDR2 YYNGEE.

This clonotype was recorded many times. The chain carries TRBV5-1 and TRBJ1-4; D possibly corresponds to TRBD1 (5 bases). The CDR3 has 16 residues. The germline V gene encodes CDR1 SGHRS and CDR2 YFSETQ. Trimming cost V 4 bases and J 0 bases, with 13 bases left between them. The DNA of the CDR3 is TGCGCCAGCAGCGCAGGCGGGGGAGCAACTAATGAAAAACTGTTTTTT. It is translated as CASSAGGGATNEKLFF.

This clonotype was seen ten or more times. The gene calls are TRBV7-9 and TRBJ1-2; D may be TRBD1 (6 bases). The V gene's germline CDR1 is SEHNR and CDR2 FQNEAQ (reference sequence). The CDR3 runs to 14 residues. The V gene lost 5 bases and the J gene lost 4 bases, with 14 bases spanning the gap. The CDR3 loop is CASSPGDWGYGYTF. The CDR3 DNA reads TGTGCCAGCAGCCCAGGGGACTGGGGCTATGGCTACACCTTC.

This clonotype was seen ten or more times. The chain carries TRBV3-1 and TRBJ2-7; no firm D call. This CDR3 has 14 residues. CDR1 is LGHDT and CDR2 is YNNKEL in the germline V gene (reference sequence). The V end lost 1 base, the J end lost 1 base, and 8 bases lay between the germline ends. The DNA for the CDR3 is TGTGCCAGCAGCCAAGCTCGAAATTCCTACGAGCAGTACTTC. Residues: CASSQARNSYEQYF.

This clonotype appeared a few times. This may arise from a read error, as a much more abundant clone is one base away. The V and J genes are TRBV28 and TRBJ2-7; 8 nucleotides agree with TRBD1. V was clipped by 1 base and J by 9 bases; unmatched bases: 5. Per the germline V gene, CDR1 is MDHEN and CDR2 is SYDVKM. This CDR3 region has 13 residues. The CDR3: CASSLSDRERQYF. The CDR3 DNA sequence: TGTGCCAGCAGTTTATCGGACAGGGAGAGGCAGTACTTC. The entire variable domain, with the rest obtained from reference TRBV28 and TRBJ2-7, is as follows: DVKVTQSSRYLVKRTGEKVFLECVQDMDHENMFWYRQDPGLGLRLIYFSYDVKMKEKGDIPEGYSVSREKKERFSLILESASTNQTSMYLCASSLSDRERQYFGPGTRLTVT.

This clonotype was seen ten or more times. This chain connects TRBV20-1 to TRBJ2-5; no clear D gene. Trimming stripped 1 base from V and 10 bases from J, with 10 bases between. The germline CDR1 and CDR2 sequences are DFQATT and SNEGSKA (reference sequence). There are 11 residues in the CDR3. CDR3 in DNA: TGCAGTGCTAGAGCCCCCGACAACCAGTACTTC. This sequence encodes CSARAPDNQYF.

This clonotype was detected many times. The rearrangement uses TRBV28 and TRBJ2-3, with D possibly matching TRBD2 (5 bases). Germline V lookup: CDR1 MDHEN, CDR2 SYDVKM. With 2 bases removed from V and 5 bases from J, the gap between germline ends came to 17 bases. CDR3 length equals 16 residues. The CDR3 sequence: CASSLLGSRDGDTQYF. CDR3 nucleotide sequence: TGTGCCAGCAGTTTACTAGGGTCACGGGATGGAGATACGCAGTATTTT. Filled out from reference TRBV28 and TRBJ2-3, the complete variable domain reads DVKVTQSSRYLVKRTGEKVFLECVQDMDHENMFWYRQDPGLGLRLIYFSYDVKMKEKGDIPEGYSVSREKKERFSLILESASTNQTSMYLCASSLLGSRDGDTQYFGPGTRLTVL.

The table lists this clonotype with many counts. The rearrangement uses TRBV20-1 and TRBJ1-2, with D possibly being TRBD1 (6 bases). CDR3 length: 14 amino acids. Germline V lookup: CDR1 DFQATT, CDR2 SNEGSKA (reference sequence). Trimming cost V 6 bases and J 7 bases, with 21 bases left between them. CDR3 nucleotides: TGCAGTGCAAATCCTCGGGGGGCGAATAGTGGCTACACCTTC. Residues: CSANPRGANSGYTF.

This clonotype was counted many times. The V and J genes are TRBV20-1 and TRBJ2-3, with 9 bases lining up with TRBD2. The J segment lost 0 bases and the V segment lost 4 bases, leaving 2 bases of the junction unmatched. The CDR3 contains 14 residues. Germline lookup yields CDR1 DFQATT and CDR2 SNEGSKA (reference sequence). The CDR3 DNA reads TGCAGTGCTACTAGCGGGGCTAGCACAGATACGCAGTATTTT. This translates into CSATSGASTDTQYF.

This clonotype came up many times. The chain carries TRBV27 and TRBJ1-1, with unresolved D. CDR1 is MNHEY and CDR2 is SMNVEV in the germline V gene (reference sequence). The CDR3 spans 15 residues. V lost 2 bases to trimming and J lost 4 bases, with 14 bases between them. CDR3 residues: CASSLRAALSTEAFF. DNA of the CDR3: TGTGCCAGCAGTTTACGGGCAGCCCTTTCCACTGAAGCTTTCTTT.

This clonotype was found many times. The CDR3 nucleotides are TGTGCCAGCAGCCAAGATTGGGTGGCCGGGGAGCTGTTTTTT. This codes for CASSQDWVAGELFF. This chain joins TRBV4-2 and TRBJ2-2; unclear D gene. The CDR3 extends over 14 amino acids. Deletions cut 0 bases from V and 6 bases from J, with 8 bases between. The germline gives CDR1 LGHNA, CDR2 YNFKEQ.

The sample holds many counts of this clonotype. V is TRBV11-2 and J is TRBJ1-6; tentatively, D is TRBD1 (5 bases). The CDR3 extends over 18 amino acids. V lost 5 bases and J 4 bases, leaving 21 bases between the germline ends. Per the germline V gene, CDR1 is SGHAT and CDR2 is FQNNGV. The CDR3 protein is CASSRKSVGETYNSPLHF. Here the CDR3 DNA reads TGTGCCAGCAGCCGGAAATCAGTAGGGGAGACTTATAATTCACCCCTCCACTTT. Together with reference TRBV11-2 and TRBJ1-6, the CDR3 gives the full variable domain: EAGVAQSPRYKIIEKRQSVAFWCNPISGHATLYWYQQILGQGPKLLIQFQNNGVVDDSQLPKDRFSAERLKGVDSTLKIQPAKLEDSAVYLCASSRKSVGETYNSPLHFGNGTRLTVT.

This clonotype was found many times. This chain connects TRBV7-6 to TRBJ1-2; D is uncertain. Germline V gene data show CDR1 as SGHVS and CDR2 as FNYEAQ. The CDR3 length is 13 residues. V lost 3 bases and J 7 bases, leaving 12 bases between the germline ends. CDR3 amino acids: CASSLAGGSGYTF. The CDR3 DNA reads TGTGCCAGCAGCTTGGCCGGCGGGTCTGGCTACACCTTC.

This clonotype was counted many times. The CDR3 spells CASSQEGMGTEAFF. The CDR3 region has the DNA TGTGCCAGCAGTCAGGAGGGGATGGGCACTGAAGCTTTCTTT. The V call is TRBV2, the J call TRBJ1-1; D perhaps matches TRBD1 (5 bases). The CDR3 is 14 amino acids. V lost 5 bases and J lost 4, with 14 bases in between. Germline-derived CDR1 and CDR2 are SNHLY and FYNNEI. The variable domain in full, completed from reference TRBV2 and TRBJ1-1, reads EPEVTQTPSHQVTQMGQEVILRCVPISNHLYFYWYRQILGQKVEFLVSFYNNEISEKSEIFDDQFSVERPDGSNFTLKIRSTKLEDSAMYFCASSQEGMGTEAFFGQGTRLTVV.

The chain couples TRBV20-1 to TRBJ2-1, with TRBD2 matching 10 bases. The CDR3 loop spans 14 amino acids. Germline V gives CDR1 DFQATT, CDR2 SNEGSKA (reference sequence). Trimming removed 5 bases from V and 5 bases from J; junction bases left unmatched: 6. The CDR3 sequence: CSAGSGRAHNEQFF. CDR3 DNA sequence: TGCAGTGCTGGCAGCGGGAGGGCCCACAATGAGCAGTTCTTC.

At least ten counts were recorded for this clonotype. V usage is TRBV6-2 or TRBV6-3 and J usage is TRBJ2-7, with unresolved D. The CDR3 has 17 amino acids. The germline V gene encodes CDR1 MNHEY and CDR2 SVGEGT. Trimming shortened V by 6 bases and J by 0 bases, and 21 bases separated the two germline ends. In DNA form, the CDR3 reads TGTGCCAGCAGCTCCCCCCTCTCTGTCCTGTTCTCCTACGAGCAGTACTTC. This codes for CASSSPLSVLFSYEQYF.

This clonotype appeared many times. The chain couples TRBV7-2 to TRBJ2-7; tentative D call: TRBD2 (6 bases). V lost 5 bases to trimming and J lost 6 bases, with 8 bases between them. From germline, CDR1 is SGHTA and CDR2 FQGNSA. The CDR3 extends over 11 amino acids. The CDR3 protein is CASSPGSEQYF. DNA for the CDR3: TGTGCCAGCAGCCCCGGGAGCGAGCAGTACTTC.

This rearrangement joins TRBV6-5 to TRBJ1-1; 7 bases are shared with TRBD1. Germline trimming cut 2 bases from V and 3 bases from J; bases unmatched to any gene: 3. The CDR3 covers 14 residues. The germline CDR1 and CDR2 sequences are MNHEY and SVGAGI. This CDR3 reads CASSYKQGDTEAFF. In DNA form, the CDR3 reads TGTGCCAGCAGTTACAAGCAGGGGGACACTGAAGCTTTCTTT.

This clonotype was counted at least ten times. The chain combines TRBV28 with TRBJ1-2; D call uncertain. V lost 5 bases and J lost 4, with 8 bases in between. The V gene's germline CDR1 is MDHEN and CDR2 SYDVKM. This CDR3 comprises 12 residues. The CDR3: CASSPVGYGYTF. The CDR3 region has the DNA TGTGCCAGCAGTCCAGTAGGCTATGGCTACACCTTC.

There are many counts of this clonotype. This chain links TRBV20-1 with TRBJ2-5; perhaps TRBD1 as D (5 bases). The CDR3 length is 16 residues. Per the germline V gene, CDR1 is DFQATT and CDR2 is SNEGSKA (reference sequence). Trimming left V 4 bases short and J 2 bases short, with 20 bases between. This CDR3 reads CSATPLYDSDQETQYF. CDR3 nucleotide sequence: TGCAGTGCTACCCCACTCTACGACAGCGATCAAGAGACCCAGTACTTC.

The genes are TRBV10-3 and TRBJ1-2; no clear D. Germline V CDR1 and CDR2: ENHRY, SYGVKD. Trimming took 6 bases from V and 0 from J, leaving 2 bases between them. There are 11 residues in the CDR3. CDR3 sequence (DNA): TGTGCCATCAGATCTAACTATGGCTACACCTTC. Its translation: CAIRSNYGYTF.